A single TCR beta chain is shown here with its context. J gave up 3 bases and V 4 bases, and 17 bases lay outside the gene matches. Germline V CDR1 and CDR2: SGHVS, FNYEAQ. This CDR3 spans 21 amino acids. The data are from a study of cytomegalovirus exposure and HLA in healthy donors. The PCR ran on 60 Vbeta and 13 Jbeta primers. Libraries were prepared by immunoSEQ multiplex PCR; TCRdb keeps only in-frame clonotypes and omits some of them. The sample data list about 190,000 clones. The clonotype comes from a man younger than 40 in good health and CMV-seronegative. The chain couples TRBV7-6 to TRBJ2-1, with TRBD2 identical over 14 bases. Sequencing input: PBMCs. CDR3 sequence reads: CASSSRRRLAGGHDHYNEQFF. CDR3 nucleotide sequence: TGTGCCAGCAGCTCCCGTCGGCGACTAGCGGGGGGGCACGACCACTACAATGAGCAGTTCTTC.